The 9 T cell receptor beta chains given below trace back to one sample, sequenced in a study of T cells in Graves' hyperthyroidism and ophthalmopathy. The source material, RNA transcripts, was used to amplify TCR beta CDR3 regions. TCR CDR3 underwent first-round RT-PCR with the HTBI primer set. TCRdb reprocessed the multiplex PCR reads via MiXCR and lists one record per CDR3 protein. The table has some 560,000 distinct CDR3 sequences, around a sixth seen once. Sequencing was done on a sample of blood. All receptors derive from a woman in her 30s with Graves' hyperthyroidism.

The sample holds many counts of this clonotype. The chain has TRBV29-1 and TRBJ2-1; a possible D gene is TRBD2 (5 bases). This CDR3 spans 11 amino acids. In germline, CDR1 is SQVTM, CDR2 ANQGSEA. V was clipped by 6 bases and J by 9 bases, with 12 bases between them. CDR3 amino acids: CSVILGGEQFF. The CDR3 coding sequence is TGCAGCGTGATATTAGGAGGTGAGCAGTTCTTC.

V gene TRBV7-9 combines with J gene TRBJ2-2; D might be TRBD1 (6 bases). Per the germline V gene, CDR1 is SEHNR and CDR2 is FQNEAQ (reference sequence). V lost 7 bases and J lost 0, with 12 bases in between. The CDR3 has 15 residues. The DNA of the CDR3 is TGTGCCAGCACCCCGGACAGCCCGAACACCGGGGAGCTGTTTTTT. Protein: CASTPDSPNTGELFF.

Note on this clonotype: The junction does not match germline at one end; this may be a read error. The CDR3 bases are TGTCCCAGCAGTCCATGGGGGCACTCCTACAATGAGCAGTTCTTC. Translating it yields CPSSPWGHSYNEQFF. The V gene is TRBV6-1, the J gene TRBJ2-1; the D gene is possibly TRBD1 (6 bases). Germline V gene lookup returns CDR1 MNHNS and CDR2 SASEGT. The CDR3 totals 15 residues.

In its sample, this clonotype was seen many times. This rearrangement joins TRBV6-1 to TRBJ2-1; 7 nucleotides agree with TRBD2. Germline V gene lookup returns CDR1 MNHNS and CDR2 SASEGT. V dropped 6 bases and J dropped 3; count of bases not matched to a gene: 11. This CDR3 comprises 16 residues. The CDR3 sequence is CASRIMSSGVYNEQFF. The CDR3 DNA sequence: TGTGCCAGCAGGATAATGTCAAGCGGGGTCTACAATGAGCAGTTCTTC.

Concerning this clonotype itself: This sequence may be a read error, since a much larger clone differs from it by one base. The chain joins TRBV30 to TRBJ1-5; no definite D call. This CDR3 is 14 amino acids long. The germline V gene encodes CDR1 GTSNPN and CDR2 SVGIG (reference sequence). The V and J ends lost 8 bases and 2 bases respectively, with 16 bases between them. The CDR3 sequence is CALGGFGGNQPQHF. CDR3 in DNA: TGTGCCCTGGGCGGTTTTGGTGGCAATCAGCCCCAGCATTTT. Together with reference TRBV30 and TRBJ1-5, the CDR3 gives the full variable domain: SQTIHQWPATLVQPVGSPLSLECTVEGTSNPNLYWYRQAAGRGLQLLFYSVGIGQISSEVPQNLSASRPQDRQFILSSKKLLLSDSGFYLCALGGFGGNQPQHFGDGTRLSIL.

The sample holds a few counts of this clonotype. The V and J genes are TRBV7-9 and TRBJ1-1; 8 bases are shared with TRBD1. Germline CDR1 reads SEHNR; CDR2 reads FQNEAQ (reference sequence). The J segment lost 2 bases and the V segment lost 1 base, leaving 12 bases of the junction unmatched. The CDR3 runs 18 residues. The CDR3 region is CASSLDSYGQGANTEAFF. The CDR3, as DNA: TGTGCCAGCAGCTTAGACTCCTACGGGCAGGGGGCCAACACTGAAGCTTTCTTT.

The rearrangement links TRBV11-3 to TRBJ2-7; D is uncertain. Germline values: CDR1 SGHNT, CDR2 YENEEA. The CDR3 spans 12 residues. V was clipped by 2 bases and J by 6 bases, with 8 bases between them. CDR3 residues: CASSLRPSEQYF. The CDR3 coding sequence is TGTGCCAGCAGCTTAAGGCCCTCCGAGCAGTACTTC. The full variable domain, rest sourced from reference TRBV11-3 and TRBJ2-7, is EAGVVQSPRYKIIEKKQPVAFWCNPISGHNTLYWYLQNLGQGPELLIRYENEEAVDDSQLPKDRFSAERLKGVDSTLKIQPAELGDSAVYLCASSLRPSEQYFGPGTRLTVT.

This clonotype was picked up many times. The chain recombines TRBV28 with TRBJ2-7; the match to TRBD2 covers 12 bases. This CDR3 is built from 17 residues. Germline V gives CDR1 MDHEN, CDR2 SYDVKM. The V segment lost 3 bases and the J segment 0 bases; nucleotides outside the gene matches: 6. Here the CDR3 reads CASSFGTSGLSSYEQYF. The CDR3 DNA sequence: TGTGCCAGCAGTTTTGGGACTAGCGGGTTGAGCTCCTACGAGCAGTACTTC.

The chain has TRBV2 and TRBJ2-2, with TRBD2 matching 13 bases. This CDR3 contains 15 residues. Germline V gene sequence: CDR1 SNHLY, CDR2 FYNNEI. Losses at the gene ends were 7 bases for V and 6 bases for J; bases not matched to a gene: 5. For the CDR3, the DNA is TGTGCCAGCACTAGGACTAGCGGGAGTCCCGGGGAGCTGTTTTTT. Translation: CASTRTSGSPGELFF.